This T cell receptor beta chain was captured by sequencing in a study of blood T cell repertoires in COVID-19. Study as a whole: COVID-19 samples, acute and convalescent, were from the United States, Italy and Spain. From T cells, B-cell-depleted T cells, or PBMCs came the material, which was cDNA or gDNA.

Authors' methods: Scientists estimated how many nucleated cells there were by amplifying reference gene primers. Libraries were prepared by immunoSEQ multiplex PCR; TCRdb keeps only in-frame clonotypes and omits some of them. D and trimming come from the DNA, and the V and J calls and clone size come from that table. The data contain some 120,000 clones, around 88% of them seen just once; the ten biggest clones take up roughly 5.4%. This clone was recorded a few times. The clonotype comes from a human donor in a cohort sampled during active COVID-19. The sequenced sample consisted of peripheral blood.

This chain's CDR3 is CASSTHRDRNTEAFF. Written as DNA, the CDR3 is TGTGCCAGCAGTACCCACAGGGATCGGAACACTGAAGCTTTCTTT. The chain recombines TRBV6-5 with TRBJ1-1; D is possibly TRBD1 (6 bases). The CDR3 length is 15 residues. The V gene lost 5 bases and the J gene lost 1 base, with 14 bases spanning the gap. CDR1 MNHEY and CDR2 SVGAGI come from the germline V gene.